This T cell receptor beta chain was identified during a study of tumor and adjacent non-tumor tissue in lung cancer. RNA was extracted from bulk tissue without any cell sorting. The library came from three nested PCR rounds adapted from ARM-PCR protocols. Using its own MiXCR run on the multiplex PCR reads, TCRdb lists one record per CDR3 protein. The sample consists of about 93,000 distinct CDR3 sequences, 67% of them appearing once. This clonotype was picked up a small number of times. The junction and the germline gene differ at one end; a read error may be behind it. This CDR3 comprises 12 residues. The V gene's germline CDR1 is SGHNT and CDR2 YENEEA.

Sequenced sample: lung tumor tissue. The origin of this receptor is a man in his fifties or sixties with non-small cell lung cancer. The chain couples TRBV11-3 to TRBJ2-1; D unresolved. The CDR3 loop reads CGSSLQNYEQSF. The CDR3, as DNA: TGTGGCAGCAGCTTACAGAACTATGAGCAGTCCTTC.